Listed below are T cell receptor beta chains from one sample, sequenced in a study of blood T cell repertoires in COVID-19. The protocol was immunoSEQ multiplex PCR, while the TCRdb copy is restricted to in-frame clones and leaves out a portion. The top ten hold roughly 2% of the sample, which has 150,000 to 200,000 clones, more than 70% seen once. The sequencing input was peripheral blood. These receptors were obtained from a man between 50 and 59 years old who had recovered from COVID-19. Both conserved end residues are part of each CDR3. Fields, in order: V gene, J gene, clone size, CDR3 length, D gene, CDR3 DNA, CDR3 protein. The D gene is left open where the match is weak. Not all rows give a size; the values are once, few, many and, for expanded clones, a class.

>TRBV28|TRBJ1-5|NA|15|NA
TGTGCCAGCAGCCCCGTGAGAGCGGGCAATCAGCCCCAGCATTTT
CASSPVRAGNQPQHF
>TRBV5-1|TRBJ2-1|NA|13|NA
TGCGCCAGCAGCTTACCTACCTACAATGAGCAGTTCTTC
CASSLPTYNEQFF
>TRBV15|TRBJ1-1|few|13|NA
TGTGCCACCAGCAGAGCCTACCAGGGGGAAGCTTTCTTT
CATSRAYQGEAFF
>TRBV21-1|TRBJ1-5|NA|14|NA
TGTGCCAGCAGCAAAGTGGGGGGAAGCCAGCCCCAGCATTTT
CASSKVGGSQPQHF
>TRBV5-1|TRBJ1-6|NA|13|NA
TGCGCCAGCAGCTTGTCTGGCAATTCACCCCTCCACTTT
CASSLSGNSPLHF
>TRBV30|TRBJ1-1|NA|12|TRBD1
TGTGCCTGGGACAGGGGGAACACTGAAGCTTTCTTT
CAWDRGNTEAFF
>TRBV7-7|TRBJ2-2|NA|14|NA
TGTGCCAGCAGCCTCGCGAATAAGAACGGGGAGCTGTTTTTT
CASSLANKNGELFF
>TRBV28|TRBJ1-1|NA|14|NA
TGTGCCAGCAGTACCGGGGACGGGAGGACTGAAGCTTTCTTT
CASSTGDGRTEAFF
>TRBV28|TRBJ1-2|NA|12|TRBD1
TGTGCCAGCAAGACCGGGACAGACGGCTACACCTTC
CASKTGTDGYTF
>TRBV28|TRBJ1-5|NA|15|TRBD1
TGTGCCAGCAGTCGGCCGACAGGGTACGATCAGCCCCAGCATTTT
CASSRPTGYDQPQHF
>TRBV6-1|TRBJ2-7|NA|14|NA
TGTGCCAGCAGTGAGACAGGAGGTTCCTACGAGCAGTACTTC
CASSETGGSYEQYF
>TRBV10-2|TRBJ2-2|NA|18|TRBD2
TGCGCCACCCGGGGAAGACTAGCGGGAGGCCCGAACACCGGGGAGCTGTTTTTT
CATRGRLAGGPNTGELFF
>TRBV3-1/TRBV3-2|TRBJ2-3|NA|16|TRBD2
TGTGCCAGCAGCCAAGATTCTCTAGCGGGGAAAGATACGCAGTATTTT
CASSQDSLAGKDTQYF
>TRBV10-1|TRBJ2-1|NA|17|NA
TGCGCCAGCAGTGAGTCTCGAGGGACTCCGCCCGACAATGAGCAGTTCTTC
CASSESRGTPPDNEQFF
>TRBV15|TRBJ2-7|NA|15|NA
TGTGCCACCAGCAGAGATCGGACAGCCTCCTACGAGCAGTACTTC
CATSRDRTASYEQYF
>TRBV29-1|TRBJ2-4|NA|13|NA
TGCAGCGCCGGGACTGGAGCCAAAAACATTCAGTACTTC
CSAGTGAKNIQYF
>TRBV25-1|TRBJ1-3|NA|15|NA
TGTGCCAGCAGTGAGGGGGGGACATTTGGAAACACCATATATTTT
CASSEGGTFGNTIYF
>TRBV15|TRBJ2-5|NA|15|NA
TGTGCCACCAGCAGGGAGGGGAAGCCCGTGGAGACCCAGTACTTC
CATSREGKPVETQYF
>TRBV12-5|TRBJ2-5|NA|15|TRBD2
TGTGCTAGTGCCCCCGGAGGGCGGGGGATGGGGACCCAGTACTTC
CASAPGGRGMGTQYF
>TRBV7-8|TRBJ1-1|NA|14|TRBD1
TGTGCCAGCAGTATAGACAGGGCCCCCGCTGAAGCTTTCTTT
CASSIDRAPAEAFF
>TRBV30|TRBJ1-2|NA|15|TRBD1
TGTGCCTGGAAGCCCAGACAGGGGAATAACTATGGCTACACCTTC
CAWKPRQGNNYGYTF
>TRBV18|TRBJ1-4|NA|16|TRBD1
TGTGCCAGCTCACCTGCGACAGGGGGCTTATTCGAAAAACTGTTTTTT
CASSPATGGLFEKLFF
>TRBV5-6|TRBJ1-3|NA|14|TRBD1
TGTGCCAGCAGCGATACAGGGGAGATTGACACCATATATTTT
CASSDTGEIDTIYF
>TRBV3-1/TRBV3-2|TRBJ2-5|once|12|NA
TGTGCCAGCAGCCACGCCGGGGAGACCCAGTACTTC
CASSHAGETQYF
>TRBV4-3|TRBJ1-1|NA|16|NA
TGCGCCAGCAGCCAAGATCAGTCTAATCGAGGGACTGAAGCTTTCTTT
CASSQDQSNRGTEAFF
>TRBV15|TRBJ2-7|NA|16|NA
TGTGCCACCAGCTCTAACCCGGGACAAAGCTCCTACGAGCAGTACTTC
CATSSNPGQSSYEQYF
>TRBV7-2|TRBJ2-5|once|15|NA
TGTGCCAGCAGCCAGGGGGGACTTTTCCAAGAGACCCAGTACTTC
CASSQGGLFQETQYF
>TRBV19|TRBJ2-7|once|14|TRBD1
TGTGCCAGTAGCCGGACAGGGGGACCCTACGAGCAGTACTTC
CASSRTGGPYEQYF
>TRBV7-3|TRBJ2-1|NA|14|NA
TGTGCCAGCAGCTTAACGTTCACAGCCAATGAGCAGTTCTTC
CASSLTFTANEQFF
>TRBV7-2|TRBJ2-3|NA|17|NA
TGTGCCAGCAGCTCGGGCTTTAGGGGCCTCCTCACAGATACGCAGTATTTT
CASSSGFRGLLTDTQYF
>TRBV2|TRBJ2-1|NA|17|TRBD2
TGTGCCAGCAGTGGGCTAACGGGACTAGCGGAGTACAATGAGCAGTTCTTC
CASSGLTGLAEYNEQFF